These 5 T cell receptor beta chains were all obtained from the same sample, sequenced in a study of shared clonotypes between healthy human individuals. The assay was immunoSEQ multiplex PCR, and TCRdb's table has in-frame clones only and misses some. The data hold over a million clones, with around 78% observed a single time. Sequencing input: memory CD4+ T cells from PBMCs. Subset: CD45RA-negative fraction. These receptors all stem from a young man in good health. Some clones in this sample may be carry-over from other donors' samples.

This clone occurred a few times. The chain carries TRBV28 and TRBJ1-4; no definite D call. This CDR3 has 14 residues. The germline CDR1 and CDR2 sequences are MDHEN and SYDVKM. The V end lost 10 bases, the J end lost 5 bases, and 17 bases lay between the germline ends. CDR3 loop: CATSFGYRNEKLFF. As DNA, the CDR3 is TGTGCCACCTCTTTTGGGTATCGCAATGAAAAACTGTTTTTT.

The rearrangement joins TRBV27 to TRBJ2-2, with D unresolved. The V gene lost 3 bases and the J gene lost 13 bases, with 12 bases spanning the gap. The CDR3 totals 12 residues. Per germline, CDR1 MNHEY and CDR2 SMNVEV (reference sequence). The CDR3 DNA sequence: TGTGCCAGCAGTTTCACTGACGGTGTGCTGTTTTTT. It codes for CASSFTDGVLFF.

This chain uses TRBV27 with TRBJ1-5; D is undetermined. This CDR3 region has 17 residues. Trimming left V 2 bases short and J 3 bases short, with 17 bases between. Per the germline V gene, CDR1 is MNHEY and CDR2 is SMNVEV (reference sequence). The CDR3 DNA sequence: TGTGCCAGCAGTTTACCCTTCTCAGGCAGCCTCAATCAGCCCCAGCATTTT. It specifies CASSLPFSGSLNQPQHF.

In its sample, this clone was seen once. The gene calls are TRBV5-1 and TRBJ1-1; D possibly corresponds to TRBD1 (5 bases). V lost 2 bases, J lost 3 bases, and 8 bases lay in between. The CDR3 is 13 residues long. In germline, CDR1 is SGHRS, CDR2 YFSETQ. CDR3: CASSFVGHTEAFF. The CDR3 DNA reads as TGCGCCAGCAGCTTTGTGGGGCACACTGAAGCTTTCTTT.

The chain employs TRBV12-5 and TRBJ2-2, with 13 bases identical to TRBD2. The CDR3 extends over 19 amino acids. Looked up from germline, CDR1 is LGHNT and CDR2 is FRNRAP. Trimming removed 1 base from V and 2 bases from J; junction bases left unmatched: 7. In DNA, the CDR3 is TGTGCTAGTGGTTTGGAGACTAGCGGGAGGCCGAGAAACACCGGGGAGCTGTTTTTT. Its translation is CASGLETSGRPRNTGELFF.